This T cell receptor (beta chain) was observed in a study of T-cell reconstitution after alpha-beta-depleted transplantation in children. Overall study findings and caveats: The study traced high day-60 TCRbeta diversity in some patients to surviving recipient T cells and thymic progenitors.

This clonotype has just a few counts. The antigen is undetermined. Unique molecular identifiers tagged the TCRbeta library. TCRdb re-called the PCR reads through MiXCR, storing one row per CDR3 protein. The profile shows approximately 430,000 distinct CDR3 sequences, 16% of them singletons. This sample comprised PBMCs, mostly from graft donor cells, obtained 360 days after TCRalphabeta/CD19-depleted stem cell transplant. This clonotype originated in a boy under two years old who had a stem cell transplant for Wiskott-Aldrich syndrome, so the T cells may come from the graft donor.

CDR3 in DNA: TGCAGTGCTACCCAGAGAAAACAAATCTACTACAATGAGCAGTTCTTC. Its protein is CSATQRKQIYYNEQFF. The gene calls are TRBV20-1 and TRBJ2-1; D ambiguous. Germline V gives CDR1 DFQATT, CDR2 SNEGSKA (reference sequence). CDR3 size: 16 residues. With 4 bases removed from V and 3 bases from J, the gap between germline ends came to 19 bases.